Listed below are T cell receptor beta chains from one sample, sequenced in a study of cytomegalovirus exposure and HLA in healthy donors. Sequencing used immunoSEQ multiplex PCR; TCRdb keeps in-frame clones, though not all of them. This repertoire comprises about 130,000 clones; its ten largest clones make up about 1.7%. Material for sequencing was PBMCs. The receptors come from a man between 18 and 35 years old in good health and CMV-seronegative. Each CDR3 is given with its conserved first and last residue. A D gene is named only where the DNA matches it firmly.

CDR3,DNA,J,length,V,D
CSVGDRGISGANVLTF,TGCAGCGTTGGGGACAGGGGAATCTCTGGGGCCAACGTCCTGACTTTC,TRBJ2-6,16,TRBV29-1,TRBD1
CASSLDWDLNTEAFF,TGTGCCAGCAGCTTGGATTGGGACTTGAACACTGAAGCTTTCTTT,TRBJ1-1,15,TRBV7-9,-
CASRSRTSWETQYF,TGTGCCAGCAGAAGTAGGACTAGCTGGGAGACCCAGTACTTC,TRBJ2-5,14,TRBV6-1,TRBD2
CASSPQMGQDTDTQYF,TGTGCCAGCAGCCCTCAGATGGGACAGGACACAGATACGCAGTATTTT,TRBJ2-3,16,TRBV5-4,TRBD1
CASSLRAGLDSPLHF,TGTGCCAGCAGCTTACGGGCAGGGTTGGATTCACCCCTCCACTTT,TRBJ1-6,15,TRBV7-9,-
CASSLTWDTYEQYF,TGTGCCAGCAGTTTAACGTGGGACACCTACGAGCAGTACTTC,TRBJ2-7,14,TRBV27,-
CASSRPSPTRAFF,TGTGCCAGCAGCCGCCCGTCTCCGACTCGAGCTTTCTTT,TRBJ1-1,13,TRBV7-2,-
CASSSGSYEQYF,TGTGCCAGCTCGAGCGGGAGCTACGAGCAGTACTTC,TRBJ2-7,12,TRBV11-2,TRBD2
CARSFYRDREGSRDTEAFF,TGTGCCAGAAGCTTCTACCGGGACAGGGAAGGTTCGAGGGACACTGAAGCTTTCTTT,TRBJ1-1,19,TRBV5-3,TRBD1
CASSETGQVYEQYF,TGCGCCAGCAGTGAGACGGGACAGGTCTACGAGCAGTACTTC,TRBJ2-7,14,TRBV10-1,TRBD1
CASSQEPGQLSEQYF,TGCGCCAGCAGCCAAGAACCGGGACAGCTCTCCGAGCAGTACTTC,TRBJ2-7,15,TRBV4-1,TRBD1
CASSIDVGEQYF,TGTGCCAGTAGTATTGATGTCGGGGAGCAGTACTTC,TRBJ2-7,12,TRBV19,-
CASSDLQGVSETQYF,TGTGCCAGTAGTGACTTGCAAGGGGTTTCGGAGACCCAGTACTTC,TRBJ2-5,15,TRBV19,-
CASSVGSEVAYNEQFF,TGTGCCAGCAGCGTAGGTTCAGAGGTGGCCTACAATGAGCAGTTCTTC,TRBJ2-1,16,TRBV9,-
CASSLAGEIYNEQFF,TGTGCCAGCAGCTTGGCGGGGGAAATCTACAATGAGCAGTTCTTC,TRBJ2-1,15,TRBV5-4,-
CASRIGQANYGYTF,TGTGCCAGCAGGATTGGACAGGCTAACTATGGCTACACCTTC,TRBJ1-2,14,TRBV7-2,TRBD1
CASSAGPRETQYF,TGTGCCAGCAGCGCGGGCCCCCGGGAGACCCAGTACTTC,TRBJ2-5,13,TRBV5-6,-
CASSLVRVSYNEQFF,TGTGCCAGCAGCTTGGTTCGGGTATCCTACAATGAGCAGTTCTTC,TRBJ2-1,15,TRBV5-5,-
CASSWGRSRNTEAFF,TGTGCCAGCAGCTGGGGCCGGTCGAGGAACACTGAAGCTTTCTTT,TRBJ1-1,15,TRBV5-6,-
CASSTGSHEQYF,TGTGCCAGCAGTACAGGGTCGCACGAGCAGTACTTC,TRBJ2-7,12,TRBV6-5,-
CASSLQAGGGSYEQYF,TGCGCCAGCAGCTTGCAAGCGGGAGGAGGCTCCTACGAGCAGTACTTC,TRBJ2-7,16,TRBV5-1,TRBD2
CASSRAYF,TGTGCCAGCAGCCGCGCGTATTTT,TRBJ2-3,8,TRBV12-1,-
CASSGGRDEQYF,TGTGCCAGCAGTGGGGGCAGGGACGAGCAGTACTTC,TRBJ2-7,12,TRBV6-1,-
CASSPSNRGLSYNEQFF,TGTGCCAGTAGTCCGTCCAACAGGGGCCTCTCCTACAATGAGCAGTTCTTC,TRBJ2-1,17,TRBV19,TRBD1
CASSLGGTGLDYGYTF,TGTGCCAGCAGCTTAGGCGGGACAGGGTTGGACTATGGCTACACCTTC,TRBJ1-2,16,TRBV11-3,TRBD1
CASSRGSGSSSYEQYF,TGTGCCAGCAGCCGGGGTAGCGGGAGTAGTTCCTACGAGCAGTACTTC,TRBJ2-7,16,TRBV11-3,TRBD2
CASSVSYNQPQHF,TGTGCCAGCAGCGTATCGTACAATCAGCCCCAGCATTTT,TRBJ1-5,13,TRBV9,-
CASSQEAGGPQYF,TGCGCCAGCAGCCAAGAAGCGGGAGGGCCGCAGTACTTC,TRBJ2-7,13,TRBV4-3,TRBD2
CSVVGLGGRGEKLFF,TGCAGCGTCGTCGGGTTGGGGGGTAGGGGTGAAAAACTGTTTTTT,TRBJ1-4,15,TRBV29-1,-
CASSFGQGLQETQYF,TGTGCCAGCAGCTTCGGACAGGGCCTCCAAGAGACCCAGTACTTC,TRBJ2-5,15,TRBV11-2,TRBD1
CASSLELGAGGQETQYF,TGTGCCAGCAGCTTAGAGTTGGGAGCGGGAGGCCAAGAGACCCAGTACTTC,TRBJ2-5,17,TRBV13,TRBD2